This TCR beta chain was profiled in a study of T cells in Graves' hyperthyroidism and ophthalmopathy. Study overall: Peripheral blood draws took place at initial diagnosis, ahead of any treatment. Study-level findings and limits: Ophthalmopathy and stable hyperthyroidism were told apart by a 13 V-J model.

The source material, RNA transcripts, was used to amplify TCR beta CDR3 regions. Using the HTBI primer set, a first-round RT-PCR was run on the TCR CDR3. MiXCR, run by TCRdb on the multiplex PCR reads, gives a single entry per CDR3 protein. The table records under 350,000 distinct CDR3 sequences, roughly an eighth of them present only once. This clonotype was seen ten or more times. Its antigen is still unknown. The CDR3 consists of 17 residues. Looked up from germline, CDR1 is SGHVS and CDR2 is FQNEAQ. Trimming removed 0 bases at V and 1 base at J, with 15 bases between. Clinicians diagnosed patients from clinical symptoms, serum thyroxine and TRAb, thyroid ultrasound and orbital computed tomography.

The sequenced sample was blood. V is TRBV7-8 and J is TRBJ1-1, with D unresolved. The sequence was collected from a woman in her thirties or forties with Graves' ophthalmopathy. The CDR3 here is CASSLAPPTVANTEAFF. For the CDR3, the DNA is TGTGCCAGCAGCTTAGCGCCCCCGACCGTGGCGAACACTGAAGCTTTCTTT. The variable domain in full, with the rest retrieved from reference TRBV7-8 and TRBJ1-1, is GAGVSQSPRYKVAKRGQDVALRCDPISGHVSLFWYQQALGQGPEFLTYFQNEAQLDKSGLPSDRFFAERPEGSVSTLKIQRTQQEDSAVYLCASSLAPPTVANTEAFFGQGTRLTVV.